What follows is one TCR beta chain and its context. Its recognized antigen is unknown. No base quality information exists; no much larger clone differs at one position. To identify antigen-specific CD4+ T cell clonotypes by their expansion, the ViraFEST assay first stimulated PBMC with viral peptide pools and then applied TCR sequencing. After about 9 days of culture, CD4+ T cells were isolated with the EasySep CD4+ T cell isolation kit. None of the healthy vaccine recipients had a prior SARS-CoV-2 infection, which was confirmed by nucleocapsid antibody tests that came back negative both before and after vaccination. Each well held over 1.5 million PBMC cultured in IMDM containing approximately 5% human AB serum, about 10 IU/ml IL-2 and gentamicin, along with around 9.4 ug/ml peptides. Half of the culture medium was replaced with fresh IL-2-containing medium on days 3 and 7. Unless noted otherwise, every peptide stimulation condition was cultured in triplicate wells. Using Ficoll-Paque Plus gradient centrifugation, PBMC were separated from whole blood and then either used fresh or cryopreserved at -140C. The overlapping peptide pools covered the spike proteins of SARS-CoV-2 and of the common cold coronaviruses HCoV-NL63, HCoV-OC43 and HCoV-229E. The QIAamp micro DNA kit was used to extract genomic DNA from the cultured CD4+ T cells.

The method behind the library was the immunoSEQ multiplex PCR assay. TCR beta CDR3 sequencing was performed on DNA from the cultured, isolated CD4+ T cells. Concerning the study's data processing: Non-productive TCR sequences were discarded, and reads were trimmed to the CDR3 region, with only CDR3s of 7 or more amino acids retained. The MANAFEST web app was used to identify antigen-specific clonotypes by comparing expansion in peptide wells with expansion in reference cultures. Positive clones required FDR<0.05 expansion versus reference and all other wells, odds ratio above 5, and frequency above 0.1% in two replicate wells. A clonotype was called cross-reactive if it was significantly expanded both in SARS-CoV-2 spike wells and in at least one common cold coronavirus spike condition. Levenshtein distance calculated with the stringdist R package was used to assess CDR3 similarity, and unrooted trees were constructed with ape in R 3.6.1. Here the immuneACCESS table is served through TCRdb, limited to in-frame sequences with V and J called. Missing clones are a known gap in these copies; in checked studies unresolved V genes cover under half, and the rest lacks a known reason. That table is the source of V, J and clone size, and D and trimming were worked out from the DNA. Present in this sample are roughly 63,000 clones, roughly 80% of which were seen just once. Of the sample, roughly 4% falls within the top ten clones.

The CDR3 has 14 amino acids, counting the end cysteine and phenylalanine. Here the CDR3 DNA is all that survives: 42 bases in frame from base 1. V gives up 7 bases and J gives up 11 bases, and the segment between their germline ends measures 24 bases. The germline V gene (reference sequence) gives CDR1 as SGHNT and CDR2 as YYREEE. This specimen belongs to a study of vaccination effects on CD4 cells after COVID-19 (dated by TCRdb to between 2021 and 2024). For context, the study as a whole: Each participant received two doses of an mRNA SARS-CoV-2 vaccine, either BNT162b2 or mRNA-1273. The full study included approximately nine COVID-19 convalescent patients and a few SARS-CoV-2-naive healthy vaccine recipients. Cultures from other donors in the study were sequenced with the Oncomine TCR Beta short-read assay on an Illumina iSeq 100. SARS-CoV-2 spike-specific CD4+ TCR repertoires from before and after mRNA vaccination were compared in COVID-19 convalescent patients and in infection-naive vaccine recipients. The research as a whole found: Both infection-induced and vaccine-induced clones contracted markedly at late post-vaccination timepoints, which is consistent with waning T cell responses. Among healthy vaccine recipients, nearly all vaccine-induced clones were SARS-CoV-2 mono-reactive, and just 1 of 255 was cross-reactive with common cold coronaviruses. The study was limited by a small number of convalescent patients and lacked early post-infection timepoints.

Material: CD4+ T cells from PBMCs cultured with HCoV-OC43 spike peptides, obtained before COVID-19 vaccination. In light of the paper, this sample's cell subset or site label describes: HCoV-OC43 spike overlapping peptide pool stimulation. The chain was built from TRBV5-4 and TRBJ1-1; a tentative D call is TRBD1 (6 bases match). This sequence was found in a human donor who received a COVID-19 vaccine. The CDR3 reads CASVPGGQGRRAFF. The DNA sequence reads TGTGCCAGCGTACCCGGGGGGCAGGGAAGGAGGGCTTTCTTT.